This T cell receptor beta chain was retrieved from a study of T cell responses to AZD1222 COVID-19 vaccine. Deletions cut 1 base from V and 7 bases from J, with 10 bases between. CDR1 and CDR2 from the germline V gene are LNHDA and SQIVND (reference sequence). The CDR3 has 13 amino acids. This clone was seen only a few times. Profiled with immunoSEQ multiplex PCR; TCRdb holds only in-frame clones, not every one. Of around 60,000 clones listed, about 93% are singletons. This TCR was sampled from an adult who received the MenACWY meningococcal vaccine as a control. The sample was peripheral blood, taken 28 days after the second dose of the MenACWY control vaccine. The rearrangement joins TRBV19 to TRBJ2-5; D call uncertain. The CDR3 DNA reads TGTGCCAGTAGTATAGGTCCCATGGGGACCCAGTACTTC. Translated, it gives CASSIGPMGTQYF.